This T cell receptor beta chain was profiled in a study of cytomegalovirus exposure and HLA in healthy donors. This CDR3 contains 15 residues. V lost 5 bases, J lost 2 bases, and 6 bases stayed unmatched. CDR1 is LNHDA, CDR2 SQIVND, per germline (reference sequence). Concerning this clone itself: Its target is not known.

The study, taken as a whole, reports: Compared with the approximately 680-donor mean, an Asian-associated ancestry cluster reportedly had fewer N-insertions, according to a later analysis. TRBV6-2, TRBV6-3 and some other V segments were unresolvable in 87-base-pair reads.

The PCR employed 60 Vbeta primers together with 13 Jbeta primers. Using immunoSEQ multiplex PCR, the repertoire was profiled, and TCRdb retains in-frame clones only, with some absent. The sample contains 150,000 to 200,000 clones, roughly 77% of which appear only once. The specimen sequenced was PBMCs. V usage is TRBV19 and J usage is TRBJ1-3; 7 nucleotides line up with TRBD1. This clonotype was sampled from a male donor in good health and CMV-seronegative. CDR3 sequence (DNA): TGTGCCAGTAGTTCACAGGGGAAGACTGGAAACACCATATATTTT. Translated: CASSSQGKTGNTIYF.